The T cell receptor (beta chain) under discussion was sequenced for a study of cytomegalovirus exposure and HLA in healthy donors (TCRdb year 2017). Broadly, across the study: According to a later analysis, one platform produced both the roughly 120 validation repertoires and the 700 or so repertoires of the first cohort. The aim of the study was to test whether cataloging public T cell receptors could identify signatures of past pathogen exposure. To predict cytomegalovirus infection status, the study brought together high-throughput TCR immunosequencing, statistical association of individual TCRs with disease status, and machine learning. Besides the first cohort of approximately 670 subjects, a separate validation cohort made up of roughly 120 different subjects was used.

Turning to this clone: Its binding antigen is unknown. No much larger clonotype is one base removed from it; base qualities were not supplied.

CDR1 GTSNPN and CDR2 SVGIG are derived from the germline V gene (reference sequence). From the cysteine through the phenylalanine, the CDR3 covers 16 amino acids. Of the read, only the CDR3 DNA is kept; its 48 bases are in frame from base 1. V loses 5 bases at its end and J loses 4 bases; junction bases beyond the gene matches: 9. Summary of the overall study and its limitations: Cytomegalovirus status was reported to be diagnosed by the classifier with high specificity and sensitivity in both the original and validation cohorts. Three of the identified cytomegalovirus-associated TCR beta chains were confirmed in vitro to be specific for cytomegalovirus antigens. Across donors, most TCR sequences were observed very rarely, whereas some public TCRs were present in many individuals. The study gave a list of under 200 TCR beta chains associated with cytomegalovirus. The authors suggested that the approach could potentially be extended to other disease states and immunological phenotypes. A later analysis had no HLA typing for the validation cohort, so co-occurrence there was scored across all 120 repertoires. A later analysis found that TCRs clustered in the first cohort also tended to co-occur in the roughly 110 validation repertoires, with just under 95% of cluster scores above 0.

The library was obtained by the immunoSEQ multiplex PCR assay. Per the source publication's procedure: To diagnose cytomegalovirus status from the catalog of TCR beta chain sequences, a statistical classification framework was built. TCRdb obtained this table from immuneACCESS and retained in-frame rearrangements with V and J assigned. These tables miss some clones; where compared with another copy, unresolved V genes account for less than half of the shortfall, and the remainder is unexplained. V and J calls and clone size follow that table, whereas D and trimming were derived from the DNA. The table for this sample lists some 350,000 clones; roughly nine tenths of them were counted only once. 0.95% to 1.5% of the sample is taken by the ten largest. The donors were included in the validation cohort of approximately 120 subjects, a group kept apart from the 666-subject first cohort.

The V and J segments used are TRBV30 and TRBJ2-1; 12 of the junction bases match TRBD2. The sequence was collected from a woman aged 30 to 39 in good health and CMV-seropositive. The sequenced material came from PBMCs. The CDR3 in this case is CAWGFLGLAGYNEQFF. The nucleotide sequence reads TGTGCCTGGGGTTTTCTCGGACTAGCGGGGTACAATGAGCAGTTCTTC. With the portions outside the CDR3 filled from the reference TRBV30 and TRBJ2-1 genes, the complete variable region becomes SQTIHQWPATLVQPVGSPLSLECTVEGTSNPNLYWYRQAAGRGLQLLFYSVGIGQISSEVPQNLSASRPQDRQFILSSKKLLLSDSGFYLCAWGFLGLAGYNEQFFGPGTRLTVL.